Listed below are T cell receptor beta chains from one sample, sequenced in a study of blood T cell repertoires in COVID-19. The method was immunoSEQ multiplex PCR; TCRdb's version includes in-frame clones alone and lacks a portion of them. The sample consists of about 110,000 clones, around 83% of them appearing once. Sequenced material: peripheral blood. The receptors were gathered from an elderly woman with active or convalescent COVID-19. Both conserved end residues are part of each CDR3. The D gene is left open where the match is weak. Part of the rows lack a size; the others show once, few, many or a class for expanded clones.

d_call	v_call	cdr3_length	j_call	clone_size	cdr3_nt	cdr3_aa
TRBD2	TRBV7-6	16	TRBJ2-4	-	TGTGCCAGCAGCCAAGGACTAGCGGAAGCCAAAAACATTCAGTACTTC	CASSQGLAEAKNIQYF
TRBD1	TRBV6-1	16	TRBJ2-7	-	TGTGCCAGCAGTGCACACACCGGGACAGGGACCCACGAGCAGTACTTC	CASSAHTGTGTHEQYF
-	TRBV20-1	14	TRBJ2-7	few	TGCAGTGCTAGTAAACGCGGGGTCTCCTACGAGCAGTACTTC	CSASKRGVSYEQYF
-	TRBV7-2	14	TRBJ2-5	once	TGTGCCAGCAGCTTGGGACATTTCCAAGAGACCCAGTACTTC	CASSLGHFQETQYF
-	TRBV4-2	13	TRBJ2-7	-	TGTGCCAGACGAGCGGGTTTAGACTACGAGCAGTACTTC	CARRAGLDYEQYF
TRBD1	TRBV7-2	15	TRBJ2-7	-	TGTGCCAGCAGCCCCTCGGGACAGGGGAGCTACGAGCAGTACTTC	CASSPSGQGSYEQYF
-	TRBV4-1	17	TRBJ2-7	few	TGCGCCAGCAGCCAGGAGGAGGTAGGGGACTGGGCCTACGAGCAGTACTTC	CASSQEEVGDWAYEQYF
-	TRBV19	15	TRBJ2-2	-	TGTGCCAGTGAGCGGGTCGGGGCGGCCACCGGGGAGCTGTTTTTT	CASERVGAATGELFF
TRBD1	TRBV6-6	14	TRBJ1-1	few	TGTGCCAGCAAACAGACAGGGGGCGGCACTGAAGCTTTCTTT	CASKQTGGGTEAFF
TRBD2	TRBV3-1/TRBV3-2	15	TRBJ2-1	-	TGTGCCAGCAGCCAGGGGACTAGCCTGTACAATGAGCAGTTCTTC	CASSQGTSLYNEQFF
TRBD1	TRBV7-9	13	TRBJ2-7	-	TGTGCCAGCAGACCGACAGGGCTCGGCGAGCAGTACTTC	CASRPTGLGEQYF